This T cell receptor (beta chain) came from a study of metastatic and nonmetastatic thyroid tumors. Turning to the study itself: Malignant and benign thyroid patients had repertoires compared in peripheral blood and tumor or nodule tissue.

As processed by the authors: A classifier of distant metastasis in papillary thyroid cancer was built from CDR3 differences (across clinicopathological groups). TCRdb reanalyzed the PCR reads with MiXCR. In this record, the V and J calls reflect TCRdb's handling and not the investigators' own analysis. The sample lists about 69,000 clones; around 14% were seen once. All patients were treatment-naive before thyroid surgery. Whole-study results and caveats: In blood and tumor, TCR beta diversity was reportedly significantly higher in malignant thyroid tumors than in benign nodules.

The CDR3 extends over 13 amino acids. Germline V gives CDR1 MNHEY, CDR2 SVGEGT. Trimming pared 10 bases from V and 14 bases from J, leaving 21 bases between. Only a few counts were recorded for this clone. As yet, its antigen is unknown. This sequence may be a read error, since a much larger clone differs from it by one base. This TCR derives from a male donor with papillary thyroid cancer or a benign thyroid nodule (not recorded which). Some clones in this sample may be carry-over from other donors' samples. The specimen was blood. The chain uses TRBV6-2 or TRBV6-3 and TRBJ1-6; maybe TRBD1 (5 bases). CDR3 in amino acids: CAISDSLGVTLHF. CDR3 nucleotide sequence: TGTGCCATCTCAGACAGCCTGGGGGTGACCCTCCACTTT.